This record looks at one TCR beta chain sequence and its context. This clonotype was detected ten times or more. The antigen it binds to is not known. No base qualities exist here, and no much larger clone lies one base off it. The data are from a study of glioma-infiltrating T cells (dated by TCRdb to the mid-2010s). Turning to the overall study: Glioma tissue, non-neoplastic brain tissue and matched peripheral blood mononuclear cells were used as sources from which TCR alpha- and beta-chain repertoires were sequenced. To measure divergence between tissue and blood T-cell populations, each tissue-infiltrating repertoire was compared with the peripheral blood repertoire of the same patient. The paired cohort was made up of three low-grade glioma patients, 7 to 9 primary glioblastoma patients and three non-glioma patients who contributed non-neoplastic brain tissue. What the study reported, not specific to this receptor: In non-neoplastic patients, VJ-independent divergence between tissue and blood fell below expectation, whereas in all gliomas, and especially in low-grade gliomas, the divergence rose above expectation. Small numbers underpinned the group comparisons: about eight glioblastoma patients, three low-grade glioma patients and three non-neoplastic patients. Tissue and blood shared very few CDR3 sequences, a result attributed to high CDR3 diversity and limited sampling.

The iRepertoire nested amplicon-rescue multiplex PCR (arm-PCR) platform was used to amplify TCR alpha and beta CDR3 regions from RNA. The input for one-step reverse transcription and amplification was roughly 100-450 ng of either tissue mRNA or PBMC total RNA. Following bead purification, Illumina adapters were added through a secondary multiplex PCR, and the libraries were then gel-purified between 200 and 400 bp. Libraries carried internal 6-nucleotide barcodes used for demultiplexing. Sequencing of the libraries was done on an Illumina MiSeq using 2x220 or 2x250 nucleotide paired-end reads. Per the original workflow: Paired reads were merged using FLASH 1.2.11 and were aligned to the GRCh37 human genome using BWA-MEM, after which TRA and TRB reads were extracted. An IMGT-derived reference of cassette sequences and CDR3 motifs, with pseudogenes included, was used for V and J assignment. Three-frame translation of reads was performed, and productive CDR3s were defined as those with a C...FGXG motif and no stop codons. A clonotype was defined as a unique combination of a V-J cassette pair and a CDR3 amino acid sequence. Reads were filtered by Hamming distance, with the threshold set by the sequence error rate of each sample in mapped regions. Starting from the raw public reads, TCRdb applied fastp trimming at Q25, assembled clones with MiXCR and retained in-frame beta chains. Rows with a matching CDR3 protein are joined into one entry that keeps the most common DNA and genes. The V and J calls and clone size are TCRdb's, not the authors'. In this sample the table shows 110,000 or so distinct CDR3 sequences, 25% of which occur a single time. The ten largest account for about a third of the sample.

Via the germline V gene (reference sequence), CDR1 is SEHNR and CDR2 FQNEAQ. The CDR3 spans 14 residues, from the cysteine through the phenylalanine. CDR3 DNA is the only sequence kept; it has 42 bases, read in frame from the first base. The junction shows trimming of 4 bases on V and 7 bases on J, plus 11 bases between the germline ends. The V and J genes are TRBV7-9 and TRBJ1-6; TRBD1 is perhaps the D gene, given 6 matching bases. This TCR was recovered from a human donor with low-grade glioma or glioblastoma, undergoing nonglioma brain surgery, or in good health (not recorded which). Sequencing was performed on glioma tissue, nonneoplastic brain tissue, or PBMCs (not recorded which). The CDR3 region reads CASSSGASNSPLHF. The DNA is TGTGCCAGCAGCTCAGGGGCTTCGAATTCACCCCTCCACTTT.